This TCR beta chain originates from a study of T-cell reconstitution after alpha-beta-depleted transplantation in children. General observations from the study: After transplant, high TCRbeta diversity at day 60 in some patients arose from surviving recipient T cells and thymic progenitors. Alpha-beta T cells present about two months after transplant were reported to originate from several hundred expanded graft clones.

V was clipped by 4 bases and J by 6 bases, with 14 bases between them. This CDR3 is 14 amino acids long. Germline V lookup: CDR1 SGHRS, CDR2 YFSETQ. Unique molecular identifiers were used to barcode this TCRbeta library. TCRdb reprocessed the PCR reads via MiXCR and lists one record per CDR3 protein. The table has under 400,000 distinct CDR3 sequences, roughly 25% seen once. As to this clonotype: Its antigen remains unidentified.

J is TRBJ2-4 and V is TRBV5-1, with D maybe TRBD2 (6 bases). Source: PBMCs, mostly from graft donor cells, taken 180 days after TCRalphabeta/CD19-depleted stem cell transplant. The sequence was collected from a male patient between 10 and 17 years old who had a stem cell transplant for acute lymphoblastic leukemia, so the T cells may come from the graft donor. The CDR3 nucleotides are TGCGCCAGCAGCGCCCCCGGGGGAGTAAACATTCAGTACTTC. Protein sequence: CASSAPGGVNIQYF.